This T cell receptor beta chain was recovered during a study of T-cell reconstitution after alpha-beta-depleted transplantation in children. This clonotype was detected a few times. Its antigen is still unknown. Whole-study findings and limits: As was reported, about two months after transplant, alpha-beta T cells came from several hundred expanded graft clones. Some patients' high day-60 TCRbeta diversity was traced to surviving recipient T cells and thymic progenitors. A year had passed since transplant, and T-cell counts and diversity by then came mostly from newly produced T cells.

Unique molecular identifiers were incorporated during preparation of the TCRbeta library. TCRdb ran MiXCR on the PCR reads and lists one entry per CDR3 protein. The profile covers about 980,000 distinct CDR3 sequences, with around 30% appearing a single time and more than 25% taken by the ten largest. Germline assignment: CDR1 LGHDT and CDR2 YNNKEL (reference sequence). With 3 bases clipped from V and 4 bases from J, the junction kept 9 bases outside the gene matches. The CDR3 runs to 17 residues. The chain combines TRBV3-1 with TRBJ2-1, with 10 bases aligning to TRBD2. The source was PBMCs, mostly from graft donor cells, collected 360 days after TCRalphabeta/CD19-depleted stem cell transplant. This clonotype originated in a boy younger than two who had a stem cell transplant for SCID, so the T cells may come from the graft donor. The CDR3, as DNA: TGTGCCAGCAGCCATAGATCAGCGGGGGGGGGTTACAATGAGCAGTTCTTC. Translating it yields CASSHRSAGGGYNEQFF.